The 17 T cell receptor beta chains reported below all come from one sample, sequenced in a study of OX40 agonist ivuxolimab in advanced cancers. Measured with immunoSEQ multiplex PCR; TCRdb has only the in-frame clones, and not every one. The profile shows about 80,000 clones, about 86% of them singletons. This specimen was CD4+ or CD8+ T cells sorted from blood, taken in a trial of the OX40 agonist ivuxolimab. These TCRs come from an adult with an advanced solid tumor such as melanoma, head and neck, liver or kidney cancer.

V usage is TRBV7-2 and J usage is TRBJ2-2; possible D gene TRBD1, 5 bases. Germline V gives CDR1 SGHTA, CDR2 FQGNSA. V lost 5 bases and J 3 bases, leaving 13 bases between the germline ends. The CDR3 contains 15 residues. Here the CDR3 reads CASSTQGLDTGELFF. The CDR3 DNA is TGTGCCAGCAGCACTCAGGGTCTGGACACCGGGGAGCTGTTTTTT.

The CDR3 nucleotides are TGTGCCACCAGCAGAGTGCGGGGGGCAGGCTCTGGGGCCAACGTCCTGACTTTC. This gives the protein CATSRVRGAGSGANVLTF. The chain combines TRBV15 with TRBJ2-6, with 8 nucleotides matching TRBD2. In germline, CDR1 is LNHNV, CDR2 YYDKDF (reference sequence). CDR3 length equals 18 residues. Trimming cost V 1 base and J 0 bases; bases outside gene matches: 5.

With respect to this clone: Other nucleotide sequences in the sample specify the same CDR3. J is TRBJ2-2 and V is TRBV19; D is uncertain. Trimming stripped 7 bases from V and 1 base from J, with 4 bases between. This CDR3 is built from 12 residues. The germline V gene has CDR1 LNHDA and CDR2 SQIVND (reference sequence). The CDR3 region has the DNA TGTGCCAGTAACCTGAACACCGGGGAGCTGTTTTTT. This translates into CASNLNTGELFF.

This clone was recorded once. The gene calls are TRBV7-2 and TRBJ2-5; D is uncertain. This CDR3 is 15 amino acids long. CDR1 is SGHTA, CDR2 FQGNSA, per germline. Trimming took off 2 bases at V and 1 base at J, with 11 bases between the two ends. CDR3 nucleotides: TGTGCCAGCAGCTTACGGGCTCGCCGCCAAGAGACCCAGTACTTC. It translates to CASSLRARRQETQYF.

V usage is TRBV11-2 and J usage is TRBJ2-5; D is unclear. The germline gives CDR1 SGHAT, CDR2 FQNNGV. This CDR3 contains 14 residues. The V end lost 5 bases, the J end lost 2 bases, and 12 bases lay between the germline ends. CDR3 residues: CASSPVGVQETQYF. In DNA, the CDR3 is TGTGCCAGCAGCCCCGTTGGTGTTCAAGAGACCCAGTACTTC. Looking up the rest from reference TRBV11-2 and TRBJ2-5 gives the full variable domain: EAGVAQSPRYKIIEKRQSVAFWCNPISGHATLYWYQQILGQGPKLLIQFQNNGVVDDSQLPKDRFSAERLKGVDSTLKIQPAKLEDSAVYLCASSPVGVQETQYFGPGTRLLVL.

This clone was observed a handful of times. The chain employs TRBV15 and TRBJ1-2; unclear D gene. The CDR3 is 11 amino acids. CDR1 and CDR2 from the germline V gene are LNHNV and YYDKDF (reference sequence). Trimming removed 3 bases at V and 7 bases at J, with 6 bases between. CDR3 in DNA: TGTGCCACCAGCAGCCTCATTGGCTACACCTTC. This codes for CATSSLIGYTF.

The DNA for the CDR3 is TGCAGTGCTAGAGACTCCTCGACGCAGTATTTT. Residues: CSARDSSTQYF. V is TRBV20-1 and J is TRBJ2-3; D not certain. Germline assignment: CDR1 DFQATT and CDR2 SNEGSKA (reference sequence). Trimming removed 0 bases at V and 9 bases at J, with 7 bases between. CDR3 length equals 11 residues.

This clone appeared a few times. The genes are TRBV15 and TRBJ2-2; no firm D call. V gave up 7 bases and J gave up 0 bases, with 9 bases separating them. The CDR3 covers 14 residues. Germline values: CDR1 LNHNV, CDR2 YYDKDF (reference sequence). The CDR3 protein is CATIVAPNTGELFF. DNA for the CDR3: TGTGCCACCATCGTAGCTCCGAACACCGGGGAGCTGTTTTTT.

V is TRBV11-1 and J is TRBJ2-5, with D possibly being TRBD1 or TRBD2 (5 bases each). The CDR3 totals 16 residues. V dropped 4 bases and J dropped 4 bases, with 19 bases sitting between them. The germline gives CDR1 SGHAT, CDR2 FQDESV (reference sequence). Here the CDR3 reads CASSSEHGTRGETQYF. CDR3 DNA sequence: TGTGCCAGCAGCTCGGAGCACGGGACGAGGGGAGAGACCCAGTACTTC.

CDR3 sequence reads: CASSYSGQGALEAFF. The CDR3 DNA sequence: TGTGCCAGCAGTTACTCGGGGCAGGGGGCCCTTGAAGCTTTCTTT. The chain has TRBV6-5 and TRBJ1-1; TRBD1 agrees at 8 bases. This CDR3 spans 15 amino acids. With 0 bases clipped from V and 7 bases from J, the junction kept 7 bases outside the gene matches. CDR1 and CDR2 from the germline V gene are MNHEY and SVGAGI.

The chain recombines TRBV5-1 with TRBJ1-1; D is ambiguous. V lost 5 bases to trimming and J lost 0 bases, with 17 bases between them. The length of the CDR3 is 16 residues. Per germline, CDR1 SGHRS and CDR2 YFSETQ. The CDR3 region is CASSLGWESMNTEAFF. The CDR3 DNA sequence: TGCGCCAGCAGTCTAGGGTGGGAGTCCATGAACACTGAAGCTTTCTTT.

The CDR3 sequence: CASSPRGGPGETQYF. The CDR3, as DNA: TGCGCCAGCAGCCCCCGGGGGGGCCCCGGGGAGACCCAGTACTTC. The rearrangement links TRBV5-1 to TRBJ2-5; 8 nucleotides agree with TRBD2. Looked up from germline, CDR1 is SGHRS and CDR2 is YFSETQ. The CDR3 spans 15 residues. The ends lost 4 bases at V and 5 bases at J; junction bases unmatched: 10.

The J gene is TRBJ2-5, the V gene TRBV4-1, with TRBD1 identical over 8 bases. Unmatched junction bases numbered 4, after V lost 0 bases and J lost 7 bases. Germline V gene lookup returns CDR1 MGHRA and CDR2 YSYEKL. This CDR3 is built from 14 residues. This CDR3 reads CASSQEQGVGTQYF. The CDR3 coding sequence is TGCGCCAGCAGCCAAGAACAGGGGGTGGGGACCCAGTACTTC.

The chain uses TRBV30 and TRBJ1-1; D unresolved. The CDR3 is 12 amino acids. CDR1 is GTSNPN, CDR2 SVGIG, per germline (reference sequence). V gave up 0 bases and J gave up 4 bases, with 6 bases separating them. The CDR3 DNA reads TGTGCCTGGAGTGTTTTATCCACTGAAGCTTTCTTT. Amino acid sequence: CAWSVLSTEAFF.

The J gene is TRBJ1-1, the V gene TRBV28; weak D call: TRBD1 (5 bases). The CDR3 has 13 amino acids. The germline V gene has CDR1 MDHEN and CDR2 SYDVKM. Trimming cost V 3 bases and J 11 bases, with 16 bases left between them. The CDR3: CASSLSGQRGAFF. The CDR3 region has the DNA TGTGCCAGCAGTTTGTCAGGCCAACGGGGGGCTTTCTTT.

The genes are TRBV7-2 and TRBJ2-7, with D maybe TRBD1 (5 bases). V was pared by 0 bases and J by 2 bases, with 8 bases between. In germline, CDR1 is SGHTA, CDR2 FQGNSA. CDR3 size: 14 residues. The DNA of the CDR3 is TGTGCCAGCAGCTTAGCACAGACAGCCTACGAGCAGTACGTC. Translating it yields CASSLAQTAYEQYV.

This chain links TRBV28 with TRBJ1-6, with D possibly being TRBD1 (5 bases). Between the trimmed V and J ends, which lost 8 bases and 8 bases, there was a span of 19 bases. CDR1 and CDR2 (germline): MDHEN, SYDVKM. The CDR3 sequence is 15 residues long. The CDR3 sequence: CASRSVEGGDSPLHF. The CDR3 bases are TGTGCCAGCCGCTCAGTCGAGGGAGGGGATTCACCCCTCCACTTT.